The T cell receptor beta chain described here comes from a study of T cell responses to AZD1222 COVID-19 vaccine. Findings and caveats of the study: Reportedly, nearly half of unique spike TCRs recognized epitopes outside B.1.351/B.1.1.7 mutations. Baseline serology detected seropositivity in only a handful of AZD1222 recipients. Regions 160-218 and 743-854 dominated among vaccine-associated CD4 TCRs spanning spike.

The CDR3 length is 15 residues. Trimming pared 6 bases from V and 4 bases from J, leaving 19 bases between. Germline loops: CDR1 SGHRS, CDR2 YFSETQ. About this clone: Antigen: not known.

Sequencing used immunoSEQ multiplex PCR; TCRdb keeps in-frame clones, though not all of them. The repertoire holds under 70,000 clones, with roughly 78% as singletons. The sequencing here drew on peripheral blood, taken on day 0 of MenACWY control vaccination. The V call is TRBV5-1, the J call TRBJ2-5, with D perhaps being TRBD1 or TRBD2 (6 bases each). The receptor was derived from an adult in good health. The CDR3 region has the DNA TGCGCCAGCAAACCAGGGACGGGGGCAGGAGAGACCCAGTACTTC. It encodes CASKPGTGAGETQYF.